The entry below describes one TCR beta chain. Its antigen is as yet unknown. TCRdb reprocessed the RT-PCR reads with MiXCR, giving one entry per CDR3 protein. Here the sample spans 630,000 or so distinct CDR3 sequences, around 14% being singletons. This sample stems from a study of response to subunit inactivated influenza vaccine. The CDR3 is made up of 16 amino acids. Germline V gives CDR1 LGHDT, CDR2 YNNKEL (reference sequence). The V and J ends lost 0 bases and 0 bases respectively, with 9 bases between them. Study-wide points: Authors suggested few new T cells are recruited by each seasonal influenza vaccination.

This sequence was found in a man aged 50 to 59 who received an inactivated influenza vaccine. The V call is TRBV3-1, the J call TRBJ1-3; D uncertain. The input for sequencing was PBMCs from blood, taken roughly 13 days after vaccination. DNA for the CDR3: TGTGCCAGCAGCCAAGATCTAAGTTTCTCTGGAAACACCATATATTTT. Protein: CASSQDLSFSGNTIYF.